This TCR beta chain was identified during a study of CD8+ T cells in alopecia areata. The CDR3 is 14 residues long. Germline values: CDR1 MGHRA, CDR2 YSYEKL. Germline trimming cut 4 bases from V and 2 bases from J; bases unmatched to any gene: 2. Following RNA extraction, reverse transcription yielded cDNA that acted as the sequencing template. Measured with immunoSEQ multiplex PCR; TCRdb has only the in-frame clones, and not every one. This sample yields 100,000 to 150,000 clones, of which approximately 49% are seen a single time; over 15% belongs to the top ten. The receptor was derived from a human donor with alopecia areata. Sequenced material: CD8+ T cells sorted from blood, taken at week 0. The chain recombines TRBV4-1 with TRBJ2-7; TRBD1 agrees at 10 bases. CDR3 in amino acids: CASSPGTGAYEQYF. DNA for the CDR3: TGCGCCAGCAGCCCCGGGACAGGGGCCTACGAGCAGTACTTC.